This TCR beta chain comes out of a study of blood T cell repertoires in COVID-19. Recruited during active infection, patients (from Seattle) were subsequently followed longitudinally. Authors' data handling: Amplification of reference gene primers was used by the study to estimate nucleated cell counts. Sequenced by immunoSEQ multiplex PCR; TCRdb stores in-frame clones only, minus some. The V and J calls and clone size are taken from that table; D and trimming were inferred from the DNA. The sample has approximately 330,000 clones; 87% are singletons. Germline loops: CDR1 LGHNT, CDR2 FRNRAP. This CDR3 spans 15 amino acids. V was pared by 6 bases and J by 0 bases, with 6 bases of the junction left unmatched.

Sequencing input: peripheral blood. This sequence joins TRBV12-5 and TRBJ1-1, with 8 bases fitting TRBD1. This clonotype originated in a man younger than 45 with COVID-19, enrolled during active disease. CDR3 nucleotide sequence: TGTGCTAGTGGGTCCTCAGGGGGCCTGAACACTGAAGCTTTCTTT. It yields the protein CASGSSGGLNTEAFF. The entire variable domain, with the rest obtained from reference TRBV12-5 and TRBJ1-1, is as follows: DARVTQTPRHKVTEMGQEVTMRCQPILGHNTVFWYRQTMMQGLELLAYFRNRAPLDDSGMPKDRFSAEMPDATLATLKIQPSEPRDSAVYFCASGSSGGLNTEAFFGQGTRLTVV.